The 2 T cell receptor beta chains below all came from one sample that was sequenced in a study of cytomegalovirus exposure and HLA in healthy donors. The primer mix had 60 Vbeta and 13 Jbeta primers. Profiled with immunoSEQ multiplex PCR; TCRdb holds only in-frame clones, not every one. The table lists roughly 55,000 clones. The material sequenced was PBMCs. These TCRs come from a man aged 50-59 years in good health and CMV-seropositive.

As to this clone: The sample contains more than one DNA sequence encoding this CDR3. V and J are TRBV28 and TRBJ2-1; D not resolved. The CDR3 length is 12 residues. From germline, CDR1 is MDHEN and CDR2 SYDVKM. V was pared by 2 bases and J by 7 bases, with 6 bases between. This CDR3 reads CASSLPLNEQFF. The CDR3 DNA reads TGTGCCAGCAGTTTACCGTTGAATGAGCAGTTCTTC.

The chain uses TRBV6-1 and TRBJ2-6, with TRBD1 matching over 8 bases. This CDR3 is 16 amino acids long. Germline V CDR1 and CDR2: MNHNS, SASEGT. The J segment lost 4 bases and the V segment lost 3 bases, leaving 5 bases of the junction unmatched. The CDR3 loop reads CASSDRGRGGANVLTF. Written as DNA, the CDR3 is TGTGCCAGCAGTGACAGGGGGCGGGGAGGGGCCAACGTCCTGACTTTC.